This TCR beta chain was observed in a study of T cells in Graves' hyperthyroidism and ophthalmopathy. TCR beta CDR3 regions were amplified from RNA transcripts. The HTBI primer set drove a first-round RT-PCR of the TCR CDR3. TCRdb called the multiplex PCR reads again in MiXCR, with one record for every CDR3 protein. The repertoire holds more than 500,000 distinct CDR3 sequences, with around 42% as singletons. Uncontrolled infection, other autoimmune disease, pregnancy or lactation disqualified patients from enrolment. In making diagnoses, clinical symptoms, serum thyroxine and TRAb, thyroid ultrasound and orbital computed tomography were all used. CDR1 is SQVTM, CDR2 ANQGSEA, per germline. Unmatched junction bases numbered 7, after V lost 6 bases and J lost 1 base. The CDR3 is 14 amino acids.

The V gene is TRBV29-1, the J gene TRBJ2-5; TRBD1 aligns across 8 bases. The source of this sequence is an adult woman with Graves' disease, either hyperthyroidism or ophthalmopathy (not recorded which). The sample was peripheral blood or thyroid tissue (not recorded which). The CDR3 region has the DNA TGCAGCGTCGGGACAGGAGACTTCCAAGAGACCCAGTACTTC. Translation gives CSVGTGDFQETQYF.